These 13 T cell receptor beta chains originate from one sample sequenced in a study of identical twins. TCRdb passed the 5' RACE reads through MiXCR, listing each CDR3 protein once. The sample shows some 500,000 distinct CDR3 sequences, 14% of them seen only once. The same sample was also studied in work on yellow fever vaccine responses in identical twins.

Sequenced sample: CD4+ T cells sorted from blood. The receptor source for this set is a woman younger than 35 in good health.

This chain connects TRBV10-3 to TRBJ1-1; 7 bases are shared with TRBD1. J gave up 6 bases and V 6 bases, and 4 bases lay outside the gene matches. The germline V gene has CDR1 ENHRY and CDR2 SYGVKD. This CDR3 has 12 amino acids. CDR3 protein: CAISGQGAEAFF. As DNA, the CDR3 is TGTGCCATCAGCGGGCAGGGGGCTGAAGCTTTCTTT.

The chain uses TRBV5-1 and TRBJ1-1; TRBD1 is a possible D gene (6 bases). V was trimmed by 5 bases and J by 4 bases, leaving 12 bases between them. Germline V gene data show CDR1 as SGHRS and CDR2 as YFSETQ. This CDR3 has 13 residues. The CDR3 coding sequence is TGCGCCAGCAGATACAGGGTGGGCACTGAAGCTTTCTTT. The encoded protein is CASRYRVGTEAFF.

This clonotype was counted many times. CDR3 sequence reads: CASSPPGRGRNEQFF. The CDR3 bases are TGTGCCAGCAGTCCCCCCGGCCGGGGGCGGAATGAGCAGTTCTTC. This chain links TRBV6-1 with TRBJ2-1, with D perhaps being TRBD1 or TRBD2 (6 bases each). This CDR3 has 15 residues. Trimming pared 5 bases from V and 7 bases from J, leaving 18 bases between. CDR1 and CDR2 (germline): MNHNS, SASEGT.

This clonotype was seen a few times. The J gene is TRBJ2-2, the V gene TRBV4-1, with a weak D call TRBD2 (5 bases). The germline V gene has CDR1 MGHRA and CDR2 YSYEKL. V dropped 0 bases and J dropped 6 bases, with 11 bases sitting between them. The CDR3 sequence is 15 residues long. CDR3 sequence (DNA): TGCGCCAGCAGCCAAGAAGTCGGACTCGCCGGGGAGCTGTTTTTT. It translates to CASSQEVGLAGELFF.

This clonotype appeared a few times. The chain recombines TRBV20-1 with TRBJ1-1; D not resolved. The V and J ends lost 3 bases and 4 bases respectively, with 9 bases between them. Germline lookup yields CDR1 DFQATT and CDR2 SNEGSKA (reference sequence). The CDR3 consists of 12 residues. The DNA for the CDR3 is TGCAGTGCTAGGTATAGGACCACTGAAGCTTTCTTT. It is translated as CSARYRTTEAFF.

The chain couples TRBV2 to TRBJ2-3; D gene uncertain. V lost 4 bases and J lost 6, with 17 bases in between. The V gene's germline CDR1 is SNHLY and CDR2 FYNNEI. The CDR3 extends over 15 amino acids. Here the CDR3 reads CASSVYGAWDDTQYF. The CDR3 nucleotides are TGTGCCAGCAGTGTTTACGGAGCCTGGGATGATACGCAGTATTTT.

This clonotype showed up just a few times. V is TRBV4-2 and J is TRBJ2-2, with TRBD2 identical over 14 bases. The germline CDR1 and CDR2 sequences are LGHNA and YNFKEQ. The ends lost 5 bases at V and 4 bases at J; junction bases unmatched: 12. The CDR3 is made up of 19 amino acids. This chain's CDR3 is CASSARLAGGTVSTGELFF. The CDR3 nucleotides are TGTGCCAGCAGCGCCCGACTAGCGGGGGGGACCGTTTCCACCGGGGAGCTGTTTTTT.

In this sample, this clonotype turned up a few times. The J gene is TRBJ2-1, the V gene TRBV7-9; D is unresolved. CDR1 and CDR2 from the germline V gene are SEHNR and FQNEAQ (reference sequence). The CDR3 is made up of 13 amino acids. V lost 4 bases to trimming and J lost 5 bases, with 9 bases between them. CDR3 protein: CASSSSLHNEQFF. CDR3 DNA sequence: TGTGCCAGCAGCTCCTCCCTCCACAATGAGCAGTTCTTC.

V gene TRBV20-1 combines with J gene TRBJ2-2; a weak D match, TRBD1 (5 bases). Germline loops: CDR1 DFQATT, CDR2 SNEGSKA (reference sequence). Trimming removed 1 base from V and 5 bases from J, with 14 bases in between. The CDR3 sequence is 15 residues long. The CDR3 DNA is TGCAGTGCTAGAGCGGTGCCAGGGTCGACCGGGGAGCTGTTTTTT. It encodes CSARAVPGSTGELFF.

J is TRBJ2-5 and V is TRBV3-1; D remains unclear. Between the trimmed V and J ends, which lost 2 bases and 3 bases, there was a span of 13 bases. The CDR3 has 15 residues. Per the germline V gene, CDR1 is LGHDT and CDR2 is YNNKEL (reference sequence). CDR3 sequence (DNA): TGTGCCAGCAGCCAAACCATGCGTGGGAAAGAGACCCAGTACTTC. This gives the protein CASSQTMRGKETQYF.

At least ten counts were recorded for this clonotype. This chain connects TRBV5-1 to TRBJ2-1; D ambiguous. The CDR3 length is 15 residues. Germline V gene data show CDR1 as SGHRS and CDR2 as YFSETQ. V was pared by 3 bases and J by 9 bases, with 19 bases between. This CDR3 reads CASSSTIKAHTEQFF. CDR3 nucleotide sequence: TGCGCCAGCAGCTCGACCATCAAAGCTCATACTGAGCAGTTCTTC.

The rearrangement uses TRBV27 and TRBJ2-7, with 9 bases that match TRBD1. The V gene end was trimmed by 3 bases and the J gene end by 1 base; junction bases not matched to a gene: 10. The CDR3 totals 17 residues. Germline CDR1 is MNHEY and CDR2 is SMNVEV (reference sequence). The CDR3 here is CASSLSSGTGWSYEQYF. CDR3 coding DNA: TGTGCCAGCAGTTTGTCCTCCGGGACAGGGTGGTCCTACGAGCAGTACTTC.

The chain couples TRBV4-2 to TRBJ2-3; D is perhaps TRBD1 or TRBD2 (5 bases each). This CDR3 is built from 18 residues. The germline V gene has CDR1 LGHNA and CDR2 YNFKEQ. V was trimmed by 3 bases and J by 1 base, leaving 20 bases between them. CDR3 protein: CASSQGRDRRQGTDTQYF. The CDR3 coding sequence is TGTGCCAGCAGCCAGGGACGGGATCGGAGGCAAGGCACAGATACGCAGTATTTT.